The clone carrying this T cell receptor (beta chain) has just a few counts. Its antigen is currently unknown. The CDR3 sequence is 18 residues long. The trim removed 4 bases at V and 2 bases at J, leaving 15 bases unmatched. Looked up from germline, CDR1 is SGHTA and CDR2 is FQGTGA. The sample belongs to a study of T cell repertoires in cytomegalovirus infection. Study in general: Shared public TCR beta signatures pointed to both CMV infection and a matching HLA type. Study-level results: CMV-specific TCR beta clonotypes restricted by HLA-C dominated the ex vivo response.

In TCRdb, the reads were re-called with MiXCR into one record per CDR3 protein. This table holds around 900,000 distinct CDR3 sequences, around 30% found once. Sequences were derived from cultured CD8+ T cells from PBMCs, sampled from culture after CMV antigen stimulation. The chain carries TRBV7-3 and TRBJ2-3; 7 bases match TRBD1. This TCR was sampled from a human donor in good health (CMV status not recorded). Some clones in this sample may be carry-over from other donors' samples. CDR3 sequence (DNA): TGTGCCAGCAGCTCACACAACATAGACAGGGACCACACAGATACGCAGTATTTT. It codes for CASSSHNIDRDHTDTQYF.